This T cell receptor (beta chain) is drawn from a study of blood T cell repertoires in COVID-19 (dated by TCRdb to about 2020). Looking at the study overall: Samples from collaborators originated in the United States, Italy and Spain and spanned both the acute and convalescent phases of COVID-19. The material from the prospective study consisted of cDNA or gDNA derived from T cells, B-cell-depleted T cells, or PBMCs. The dataset comprised deeply sampled blood TCRbeta repertoires from subjects exposed to, actively infected with, or recovered from COVID-19. The repertoires were released in a freely available public database intended as a resource for research on the immune response to SARS-CoV-2. The samples were drawn from two sources: the first 160 participants of the ongoing ImmuneRACE study, and 950 to 1,500 subjects contributed by 6 global collaborators. A de-identified subject ID, COVID-19 status, age in years and sex were almost always included in the sample metadata. Where HLA class I and class II types were available, the types were taken from metadata supplied by the sample provider, not from assay-based typing.

Points the paper makes about the study in general: The quantity of clinical and demographic metadata differed by source and by participant and was supplied without curation.

TCRbeta CDR3 regions were amplified from genomic DNA using the immunoSEQ Assay, a bias-controlled multiplex PCR. The paper's data handling went like this. The number of nucleated cells in each sample was estimated by amplification of reference gene primers within the assay. To quantify the absolute abundance of each unique TCRbeta CDR3 rearrangement, sequence reads were collapsed and filtered. Productive Simpson clonality was computed per sample as the square root of Simpson's diversity index over productive rearrangements. TCRdb retrieved this table from immuneACCESS and kept in-frame rearrangements only. Not all clones are present; in checked studies, unresolved V genes account for under half, and no reason is known for the remainder. That table gives V, J and clone size, and the DNA gave D and trimming. This sample has 150,000 to 200,000 clones in its table, and roughly 82% of those were observed once. The biggest ten clones account for 12% to 15% of the sample.

Participants in the prospective study were aged about 18 to 89 years, lived in 20 to 30 United States geographic areas, and enrolled through a virtual design. To assign participants to cohorts, the prospective study relied on clinical history that participants themselves reported in a screening survey and a study questionnaire. Recovered participants in ImmuneRACE Cohort 3 were defined by two consecutive negative NP/OP PCR tests, clearance by a healthcare professional, or resolution of symptoms. Mobile phlebotomists in the prospective study collected whole blood, serum and a nasopharyngeal or oropharyngeal swab from every participant. Prospective study participants could optionally give additional blood draws and questionnaires over an approximately 2-month period. Prospective study blood samples were shipped either frozen or at room temperature before DNA extraction. CDR1 and CDR2 are drawn from the germline V gene (reference sequence): LGHDT, YNNKEL. From the cysteine up to the phenylalanine, the CDR3 has a length of 15 residues. The entry retains the CDR3 DNA only, 45 bases that are in frame from base 1. At the junction V is shortened by 0 bases and J by 7 bases, with 15 bases in between.

In regard to this clone: Its antigen specificity is not known. Base quality data are lacking; no much larger clone is found one base away.

The receptor comes from a man over 45 who had recovered from COVID-19. The sequence is built from TRBV3-1 (or the pseudogene TRBV3-2) and TRBJ1-2, with TRBD1 tentatively as D gene (5 bases match). The material sequenced was PBMCs or T cells enriched from blood (not recorded which). The CDR3 loop reads CASSQDVEGRGGYTF. The bases are TGTGCCAGCAGCCAAGATGTGGAGGGGAGGGGTGGCTACACCTTC.